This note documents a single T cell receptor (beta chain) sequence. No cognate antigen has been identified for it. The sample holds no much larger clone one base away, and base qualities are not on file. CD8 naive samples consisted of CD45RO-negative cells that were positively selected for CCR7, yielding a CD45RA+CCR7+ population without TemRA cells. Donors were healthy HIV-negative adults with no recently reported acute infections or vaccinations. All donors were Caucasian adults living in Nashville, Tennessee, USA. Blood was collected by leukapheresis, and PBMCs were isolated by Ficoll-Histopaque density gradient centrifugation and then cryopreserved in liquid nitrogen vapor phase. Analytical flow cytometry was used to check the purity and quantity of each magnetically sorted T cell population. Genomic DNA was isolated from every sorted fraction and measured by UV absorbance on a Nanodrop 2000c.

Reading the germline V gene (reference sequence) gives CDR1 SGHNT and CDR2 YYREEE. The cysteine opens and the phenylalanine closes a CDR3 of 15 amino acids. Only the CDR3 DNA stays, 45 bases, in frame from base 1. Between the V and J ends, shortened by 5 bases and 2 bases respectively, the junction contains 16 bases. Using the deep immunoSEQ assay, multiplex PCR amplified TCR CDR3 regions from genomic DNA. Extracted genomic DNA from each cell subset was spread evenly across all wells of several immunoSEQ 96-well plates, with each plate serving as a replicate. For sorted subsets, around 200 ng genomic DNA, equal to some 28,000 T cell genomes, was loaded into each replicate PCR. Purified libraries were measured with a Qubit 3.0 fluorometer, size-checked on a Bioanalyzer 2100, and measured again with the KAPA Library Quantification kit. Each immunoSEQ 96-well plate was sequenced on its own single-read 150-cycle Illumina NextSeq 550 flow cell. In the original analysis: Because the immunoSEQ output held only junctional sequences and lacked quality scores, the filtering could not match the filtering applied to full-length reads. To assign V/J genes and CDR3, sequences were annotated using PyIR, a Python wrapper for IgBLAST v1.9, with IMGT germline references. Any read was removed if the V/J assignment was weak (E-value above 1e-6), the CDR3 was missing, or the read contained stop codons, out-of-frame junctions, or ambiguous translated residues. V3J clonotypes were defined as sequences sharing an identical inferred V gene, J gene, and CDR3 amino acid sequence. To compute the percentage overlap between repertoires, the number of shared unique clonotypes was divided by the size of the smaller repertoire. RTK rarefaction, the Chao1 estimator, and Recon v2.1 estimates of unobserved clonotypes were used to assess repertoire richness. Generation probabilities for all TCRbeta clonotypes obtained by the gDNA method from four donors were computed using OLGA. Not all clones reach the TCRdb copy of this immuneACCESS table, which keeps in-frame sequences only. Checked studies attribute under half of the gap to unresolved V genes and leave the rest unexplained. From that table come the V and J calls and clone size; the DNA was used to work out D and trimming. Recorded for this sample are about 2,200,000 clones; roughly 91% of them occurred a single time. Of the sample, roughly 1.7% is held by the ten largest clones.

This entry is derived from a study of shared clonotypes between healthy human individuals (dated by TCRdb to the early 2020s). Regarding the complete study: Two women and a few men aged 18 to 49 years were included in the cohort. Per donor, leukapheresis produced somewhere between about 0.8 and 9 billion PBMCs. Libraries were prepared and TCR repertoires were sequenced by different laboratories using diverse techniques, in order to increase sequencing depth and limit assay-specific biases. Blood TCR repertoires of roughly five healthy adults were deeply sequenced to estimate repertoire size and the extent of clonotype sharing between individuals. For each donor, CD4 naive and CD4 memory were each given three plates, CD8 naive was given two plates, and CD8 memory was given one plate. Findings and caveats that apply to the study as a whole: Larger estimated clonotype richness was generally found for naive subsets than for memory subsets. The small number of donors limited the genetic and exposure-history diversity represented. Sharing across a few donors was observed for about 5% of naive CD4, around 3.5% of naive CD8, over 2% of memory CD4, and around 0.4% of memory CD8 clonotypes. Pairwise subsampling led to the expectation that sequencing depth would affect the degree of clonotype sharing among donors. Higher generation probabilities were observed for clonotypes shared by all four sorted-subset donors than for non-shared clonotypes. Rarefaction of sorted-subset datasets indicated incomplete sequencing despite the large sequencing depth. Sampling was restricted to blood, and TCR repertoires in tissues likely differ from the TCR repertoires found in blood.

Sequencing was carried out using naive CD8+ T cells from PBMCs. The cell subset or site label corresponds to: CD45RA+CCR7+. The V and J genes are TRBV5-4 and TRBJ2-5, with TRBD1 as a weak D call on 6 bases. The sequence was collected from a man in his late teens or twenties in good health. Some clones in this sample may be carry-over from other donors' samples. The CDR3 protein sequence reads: CASRSRAGVQETQYF. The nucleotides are TGTGCCAGCAGAAGCAGGGCAGGGGTACAAGAGACCCAGTACTTC.